This T cell receptor beta chain was profiled in a study of blood T cell repertoires in COVID-19. Study overall: PBMCs, B-cell-depleted T cells, or T cells provided the cDNA or gDNA that made up the material.

CDR1 is SGHTA, CDR2 FQGNSA, per germline. The V and J ends lost 5 bases and 1 base, in that order; junction bases with no gene match: 18. CDR3 length: 19 residues. Measured with immunoSEQ multiplex PCR; TCRdb has only the in-frame clones, and not every one. The data show around 80,000 clones, around 80% seen once. The receptor was derived from a man of 80 years or more with acute or convalescent COVID-19. The sequenced material came from peripheral blood. V gene TRBV7-2 combines with J gene TRBJ2-3; 7 bases map to TRBD2. The CDR3 is CASSPRGRVNGEGTDTQYF. CDR3 coding DNA: TGTGCCAGCAGCCCCCGGGGGAGGGTTAACGGGGAAGGCACAGATACGCAGTATTTT. Full variable domain (outside the CDR3, taken from reference TRBV7-2 and TRBJ2-3): GAGVSQSPSNKVTEKGKDVELRCDPISGHTALYWYRQSLGQGLEFLIYFQGNSAPDKSGLPSDRFSAERTGGSVSTLTIQRTQQEDSAVYLCASSPRGRVNGEGTDTQYFGPGTRLTVL.